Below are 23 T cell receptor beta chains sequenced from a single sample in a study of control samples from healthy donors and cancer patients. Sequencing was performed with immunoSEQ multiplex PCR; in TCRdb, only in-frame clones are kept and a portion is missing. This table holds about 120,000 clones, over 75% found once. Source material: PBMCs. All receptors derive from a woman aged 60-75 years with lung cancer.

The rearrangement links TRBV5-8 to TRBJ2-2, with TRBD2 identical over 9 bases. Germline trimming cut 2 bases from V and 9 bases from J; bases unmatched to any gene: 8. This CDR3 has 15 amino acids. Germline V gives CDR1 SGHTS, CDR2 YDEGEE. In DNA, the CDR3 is TGTGCCAGCAGCTTAAACAGCGGACTAGCGAGGGAGCTGTTTTTT. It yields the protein CASSLNSGLARELFF.

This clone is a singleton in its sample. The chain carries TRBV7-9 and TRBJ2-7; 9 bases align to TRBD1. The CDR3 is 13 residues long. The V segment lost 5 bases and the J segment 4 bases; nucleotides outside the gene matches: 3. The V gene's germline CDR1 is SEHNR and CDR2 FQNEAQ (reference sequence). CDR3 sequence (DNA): TGTGCCAGCAGCGTAGGGACAGGGTACGAGCAGTACTTC. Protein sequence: CASSVGTGYEQYF.

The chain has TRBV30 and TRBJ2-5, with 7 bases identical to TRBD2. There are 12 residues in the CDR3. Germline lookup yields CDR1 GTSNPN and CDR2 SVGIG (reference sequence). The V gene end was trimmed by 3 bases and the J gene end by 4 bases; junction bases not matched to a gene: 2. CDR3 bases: TGTGCCTGGAGGGGAGGGGCAGAGACCCAGTACTTC. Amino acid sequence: CAWRGGAETQYF.

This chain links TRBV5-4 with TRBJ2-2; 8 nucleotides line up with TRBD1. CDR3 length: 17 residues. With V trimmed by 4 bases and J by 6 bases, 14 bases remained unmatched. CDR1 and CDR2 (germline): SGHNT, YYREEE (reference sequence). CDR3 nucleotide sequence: TGTGCCAGCAGCCCTCGTCCGACAGGGGCCCCCCCCGGGGAGCTGTTTTTT. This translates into CASSPRPTGAPPGELFF.

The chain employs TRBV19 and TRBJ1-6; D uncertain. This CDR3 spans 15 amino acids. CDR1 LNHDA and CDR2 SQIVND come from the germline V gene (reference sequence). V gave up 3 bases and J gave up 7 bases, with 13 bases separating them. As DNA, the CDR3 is TGTGCCAGTAGTATTGAAGAGGGTGTCAATTCACCCCTCCACTTT. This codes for CASSIEEGVNSPLHF.

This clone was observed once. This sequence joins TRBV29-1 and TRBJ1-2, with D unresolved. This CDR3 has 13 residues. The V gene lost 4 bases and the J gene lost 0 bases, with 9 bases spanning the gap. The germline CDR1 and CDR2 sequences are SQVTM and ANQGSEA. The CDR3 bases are TGCAGCGTTGCTTACTCCTCTAACTATGGCTACACCTTC. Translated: CSVAYSSNYGYTF.

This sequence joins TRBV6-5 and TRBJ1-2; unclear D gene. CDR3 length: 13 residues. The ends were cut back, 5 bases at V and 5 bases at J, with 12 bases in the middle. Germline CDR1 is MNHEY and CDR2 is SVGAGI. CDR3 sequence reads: CASSILGSYGYTF. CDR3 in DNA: TGTGCCAGCAGTATCCTCGGATCGTATGGCTACACCTTC.

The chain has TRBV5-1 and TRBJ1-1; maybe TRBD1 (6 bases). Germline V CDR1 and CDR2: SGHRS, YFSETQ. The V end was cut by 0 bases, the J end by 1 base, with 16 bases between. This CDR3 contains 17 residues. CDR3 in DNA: TGCGCCAGCAGCTTGGAAATCGTTACAGGGCCGAACACTGAAGCTTTCTTT. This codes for CASSLEIVTGPNTEAFF. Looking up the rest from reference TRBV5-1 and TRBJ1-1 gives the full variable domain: KAGVTQTPRYLIKTRGQQVTLSCSPISGHRSVSWYQQTPGQGLQFLFEYFSETQRNKGNFPGRFSGRQFSNSRSEMNVSTLELGDSALYLCASSLEIVTGPNTEAFFGQGTRLTVV.

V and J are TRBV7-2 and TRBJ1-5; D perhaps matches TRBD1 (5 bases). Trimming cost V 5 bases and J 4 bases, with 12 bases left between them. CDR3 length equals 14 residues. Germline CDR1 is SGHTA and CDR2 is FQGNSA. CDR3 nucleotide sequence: TGTGCCAGCAGCCCAGTGGACATTAATCAGCCCCAGCATTTT. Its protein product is CASSPVDINQPQHF.

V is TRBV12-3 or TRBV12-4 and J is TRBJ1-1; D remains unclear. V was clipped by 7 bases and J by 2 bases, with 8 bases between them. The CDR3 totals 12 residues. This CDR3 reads CASTWGNTEAFF. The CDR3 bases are TGTGCCAGCACCTGGGGAAACACTGAAGCTTTCTTT.

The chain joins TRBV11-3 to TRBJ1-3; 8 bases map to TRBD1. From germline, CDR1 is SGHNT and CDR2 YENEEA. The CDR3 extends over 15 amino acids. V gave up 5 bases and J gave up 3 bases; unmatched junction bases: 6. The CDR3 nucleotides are TGTGCCAGCAGCATCGGACAGGGACTTGGAAACACCATATATTTT. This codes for CASSIGQGLGNTIYF.

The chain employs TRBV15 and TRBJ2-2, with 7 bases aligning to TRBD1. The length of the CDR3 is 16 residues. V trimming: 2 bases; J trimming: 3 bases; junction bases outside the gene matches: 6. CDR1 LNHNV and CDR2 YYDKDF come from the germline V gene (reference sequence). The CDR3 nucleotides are TGTGCCACCAGCAGAACTCTTACAGGGGACACCGGGGAGCTGTTTTTT. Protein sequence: CATSRTLTGDTGELFF.

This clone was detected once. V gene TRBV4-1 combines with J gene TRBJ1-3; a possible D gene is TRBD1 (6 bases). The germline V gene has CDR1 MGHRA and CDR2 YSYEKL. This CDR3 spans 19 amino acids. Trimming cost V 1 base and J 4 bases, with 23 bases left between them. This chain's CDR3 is CASSQAHTQRGARGNTIYF. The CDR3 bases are TGCGCCAGCAGCCAAGCTCACACTCAGCGGGGGGCAAGAGGAAACACCATATATTTT.

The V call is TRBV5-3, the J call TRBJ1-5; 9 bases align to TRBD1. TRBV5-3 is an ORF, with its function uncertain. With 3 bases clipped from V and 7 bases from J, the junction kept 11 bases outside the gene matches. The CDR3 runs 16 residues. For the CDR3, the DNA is TGTGCCAGAAGCTCACAGGGGGCTTTCGTCATCCAGCCCCAGCATTTT. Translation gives CARSSQGAFVIQPQHF.

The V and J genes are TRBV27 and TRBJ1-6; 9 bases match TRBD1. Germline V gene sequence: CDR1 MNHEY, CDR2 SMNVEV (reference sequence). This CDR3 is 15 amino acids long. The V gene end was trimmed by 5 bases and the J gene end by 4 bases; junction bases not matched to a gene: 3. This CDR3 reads CASSGTGIYNSPLHF. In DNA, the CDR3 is TGTGCCAGCAGTGGGACAGGGATTTATAATTCACCCCTCCACTTT.

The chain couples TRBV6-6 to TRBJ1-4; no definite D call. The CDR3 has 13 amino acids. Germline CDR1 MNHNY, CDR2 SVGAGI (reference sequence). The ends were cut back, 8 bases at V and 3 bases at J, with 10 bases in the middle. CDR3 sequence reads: CASPVAANEKLFF. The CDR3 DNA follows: TGTGCCAGCCCCGTCGCCGCTAATGAAAAACTGTTTTTT.

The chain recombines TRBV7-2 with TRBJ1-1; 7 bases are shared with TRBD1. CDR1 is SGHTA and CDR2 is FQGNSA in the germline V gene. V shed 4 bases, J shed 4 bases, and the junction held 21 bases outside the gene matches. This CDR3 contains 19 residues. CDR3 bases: TGTGCCAGCAGCTCGCGATCGACAGGGATTGTAGGGAGTCCCACTGAAGCTTTCTTT. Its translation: CASSSRSTGIVGSPTEAFF.

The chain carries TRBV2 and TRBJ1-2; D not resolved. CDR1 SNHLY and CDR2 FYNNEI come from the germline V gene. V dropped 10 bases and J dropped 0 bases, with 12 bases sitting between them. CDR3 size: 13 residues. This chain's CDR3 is CATAENTNYGYTF. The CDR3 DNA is TGTGCCACGGCAGAGAATACTAACTATGGCTACACCTTC.

CDR3 sequence: CASSADSWGLREQYF. DNA of the CDR3: TGTGCCAGCAGTGCCGACAGCTGGGGCTTGAGGGAGCAGTACTTC. The chain couples TRBV25-1 to TRBJ2-7; TRBD1 is a possible D gene (5 bases). The CDR3 is made up of 15 amino acids. Germline V gene lookup returns CDR1 MGHDK and CDR2 SYGVNS. The V end was cut by 4 bases, the J end by 7 bases, with 20 bases between.

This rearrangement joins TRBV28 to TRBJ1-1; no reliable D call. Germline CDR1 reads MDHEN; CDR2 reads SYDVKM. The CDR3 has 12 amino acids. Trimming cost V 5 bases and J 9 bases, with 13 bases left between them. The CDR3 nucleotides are TGTGCCAGCAGTATCCCGGAGGGTAAAGCTTTCTTT. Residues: CASSIPEGKAFF.

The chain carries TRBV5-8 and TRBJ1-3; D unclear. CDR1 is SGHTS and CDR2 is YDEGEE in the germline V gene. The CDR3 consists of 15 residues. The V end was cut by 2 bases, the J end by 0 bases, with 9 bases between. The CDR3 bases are TGTGCCAGCAGCTTATTGGGAATCTCTGGAAACACCATATATTTT. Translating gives CASSLLGISGNTIYF.

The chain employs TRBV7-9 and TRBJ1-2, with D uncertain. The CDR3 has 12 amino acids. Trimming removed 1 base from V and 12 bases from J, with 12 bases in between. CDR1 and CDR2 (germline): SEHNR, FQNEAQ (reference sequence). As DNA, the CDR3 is TGTGCCAGCAGCTTAGAACCGATCAAACACACCTTC. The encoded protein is CASSLEPIKHTF.

DNA for the CDR3: TGTGCCAGCAGCTTAACGGGTGCTGGGGCCAACGTCCTGACTTTC. It specifies CASSLTGAGANVLTF. The J gene is TRBJ2-6, the V gene TRBV7-9, with unresolved D. The length of the CDR3 is 15 residues. V was clipped by 2 bases and J by 2 bases, with 7 bases between them. The germline V gene encodes CDR1 SEHNR and CDR2 FQNEAQ (reference sequence). Combining the CDR3 with reference TRBV7-9 and TRBJ2-6 gives the whole variable domain DTGVSQNPRHKITKRGQNVTFRCDPISEHNRLYWYRQTLGQGPEFLTYFQNEAQLEKSRLLSDRFSAERPKGSFSTLEIQRTEQGDSAMYLCASSLTGAGANVLTFGAGSRLTVL.